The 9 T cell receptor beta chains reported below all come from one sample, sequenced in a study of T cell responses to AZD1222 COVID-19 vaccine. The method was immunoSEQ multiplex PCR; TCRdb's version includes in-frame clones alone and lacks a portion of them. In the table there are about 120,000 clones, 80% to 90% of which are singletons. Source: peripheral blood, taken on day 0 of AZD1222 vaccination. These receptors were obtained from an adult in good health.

The CDR3 coding sequence is TGTGCCAGCAGTACCCCAAACTCCTACAATGAGCAGTTCTTC. Translated, it gives CASSTPNSYNEQFF. The chain carries TRBV25-1 and TRBJ2-1; the D is unclear. CDR3 length: 14 amino acids. Trimming cost V 5 bases and J 0 bases, with 8 bases left between them. Looked up from germline, CDR1 is MGHDK and CDR2 is SYGVNS. Supplemented by reference TRBV25-1 and TRBJ2-1, the full variable domain reads EADIYQTPRYLVIGTGKKITLECSQTMGHDKMYWYQQDPGMELHLIHYSYGVNSTEKGDLSSESTVSRIRTEHFPLTLESARPSHTSQYLCASSTPNSYNEQFFGPGTRLTVL.

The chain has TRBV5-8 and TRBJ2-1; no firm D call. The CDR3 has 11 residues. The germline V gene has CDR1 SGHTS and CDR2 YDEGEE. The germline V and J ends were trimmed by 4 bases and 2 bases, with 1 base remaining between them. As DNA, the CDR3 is TGTGCCAGCAGCCCCTACAATGAGCAGTTCTTC. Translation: CASSPYNEQFF.

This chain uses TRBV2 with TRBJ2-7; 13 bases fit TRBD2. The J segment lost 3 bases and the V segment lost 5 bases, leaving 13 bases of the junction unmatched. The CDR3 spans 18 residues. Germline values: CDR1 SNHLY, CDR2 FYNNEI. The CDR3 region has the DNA TGTGCCAGCAGTCCTTGGAGGACTAGCGGGAGTAGAAACTACGAGCAGTACTTC. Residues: CASSPWRTSGSRNYEQYF.

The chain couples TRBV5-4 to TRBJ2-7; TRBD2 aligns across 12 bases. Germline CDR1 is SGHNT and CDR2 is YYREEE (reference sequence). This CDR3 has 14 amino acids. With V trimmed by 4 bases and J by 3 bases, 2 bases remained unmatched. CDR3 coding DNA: TGTGCCAGCAGCGCTAGCGGGGGGGACTACGAGCAGTACTTC. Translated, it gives CASSASGGDYEQYF.

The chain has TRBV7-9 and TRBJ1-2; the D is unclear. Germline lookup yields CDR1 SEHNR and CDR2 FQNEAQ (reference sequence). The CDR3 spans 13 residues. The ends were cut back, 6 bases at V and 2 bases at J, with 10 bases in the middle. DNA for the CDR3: TGTGCCAGCAGGAGGTCAGAAAACTATGGCTACACCTTC. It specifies CASRRSENYGYTF.

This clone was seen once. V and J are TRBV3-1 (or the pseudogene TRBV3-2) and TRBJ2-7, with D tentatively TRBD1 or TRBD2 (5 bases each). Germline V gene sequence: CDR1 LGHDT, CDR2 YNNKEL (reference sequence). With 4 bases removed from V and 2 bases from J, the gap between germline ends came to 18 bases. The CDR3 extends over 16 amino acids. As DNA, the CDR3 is TGTGCCAGCAGCCCCCATATCCCCGGGACGCCCTACGAGCAGTACTTC. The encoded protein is CASSPHIPGTPYEQYF.

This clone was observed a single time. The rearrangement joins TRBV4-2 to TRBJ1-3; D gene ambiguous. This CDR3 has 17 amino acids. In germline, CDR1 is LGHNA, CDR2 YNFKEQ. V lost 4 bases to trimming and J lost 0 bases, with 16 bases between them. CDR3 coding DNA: TGTGCCAGCAGCCTAATACCCGATTTCGACTCTGGAAACACCATATATTTT. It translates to CASSLIPDFDSGNTIYF.

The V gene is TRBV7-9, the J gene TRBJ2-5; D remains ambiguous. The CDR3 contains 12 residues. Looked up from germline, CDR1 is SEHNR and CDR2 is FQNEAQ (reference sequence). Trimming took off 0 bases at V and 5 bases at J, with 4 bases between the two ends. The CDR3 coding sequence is TGTGCCAGCAGCTTAGCGGGTGAGACCCAGTACTTC. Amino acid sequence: CASSLAGETQYF. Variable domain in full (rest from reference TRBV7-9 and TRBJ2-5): DTGVSQNPRHKITKRGQNVTFRCDPISEHNRLYWYRQTLGQGPEFLTYFQNEAQLEKSRLLSDRFSAERPKGSFSTLEIQRTEQGDSAMYLCASSLAGETQYFGPGTRLLVL.

The DNA for the CDR3 is TGTGCCAGCAGCGCAACTGTTGCGGAGTACAATGAGCAGTTCTTC. Translated: CASSATVAEYNEQFF. The chain couples TRBV7-3 to TRBJ2-1, with D uncertain. The length of the CDR3 is 15 residues. CDR1 is SGHTA, CDR2 FQGTGA, per germline. Trimming pared 5 bases from V and 4 bases from J, leaving 15 bases between. The full variable domain, in which reference TRBV7-3 and TRBJ2-1 provide the parts outside the CDR3, is GAGVSQTPSNKVTEKGKYVELRCDPISGHTALYWYRQSLGQGPEFLIYFQGTGAADDSGLPNDRFFAVRPEGSVSTLKIQRTERGDSAVYLCASSATVAEYNEQFFGPGTRLTVL.